The 18 T cell receptor beta chains listed next were all sequenced from one sample in a study of T cell clonality in common variable immunodeficiency. Study-wide findings and caveats: Common variable immunodeficiency TCR beta sequences reportedly had fewer deletions and N-nucleotide insertions.

Using immunoSEQ multiplex PCR, the repertoire was profiled, and TCRdb retains in-frame clones only, with some absent. Observed in the sample are about 5,300 clones, none of them singletons. No antigen has been assigned to these receptors. The sample consisted of peripheral blood mononuclear cells. Source of these receptors: a human donor with common variable immunodeficiency.

In regard to this clone: The missing CDR3 end, 3 residues past where the read stops, is filled in from the germline J gene. J is TRBJ2-4 and V is TRBV5-1; D assignment may be TRBD1 or TRBD2 (5 bases each). Germline CDR1 reads SGHRS; CDR2 reads YFSETQ. CDR3 length: 15 residues. Trimming removed 0 bases from V and 1 base from J, with 8 bases in between. The covered CDR3 bases are TGCGCCAGCAGCTTGGGAGGGGCGGCCAAAAACATT. Translation gives CASSLGGAAKNI. The CDR3, in full, reads CASSLGGAAKNIQYF.

This clone showed up many times. The CDR3 end lies 3 residues beyond the end of the read and is filled in from the germline J gene. The chain carries TRBV20-1 and TRBJ2-2; perhaps TRBD1 as D (5 bases). The germline V and J ends were trimmed by 6 bases and 0 bases, with 11 bases remaining between them. This CDR3 contains 14 residues. Germline values: CDR1 DFQATT, CDR2 SNEGSKA (reference sequence). The covered CDR3 bases are TGCAGTGCCGCCGACAGCGCGAACACCGGGGAG. This codes for CSAADSANTGE. The entire CDR3 reads CSAADSANTGELFF.

This clone is labeled as medium-sized. Sequencing ends 3 residues short of the CDR3 end; the germline J gene provides the rest. The rearrangement uses TRBV5-1 and TRBJ2-6; D perhaps matches TRBD2 (5 bases). In germline, CDR1 is SGHRS, CDR2 YFSETQ. This CDR3 has 13 residues. V was trimmed by 5 bases and J by 12 bases, leaving 15 bases between them. CDR3 DNA, as far as it was read: TGCGCCAGCAGATATTTAGAGGGTACCGTC. Residues: CASRYLEGTV. The complete CDR3 reads CASRYLEGTVLTF.

This clone is medium-sized (0.01 to 0.1%) in the sample. The read is 3 residues too short to cover the CDR3 end, so that end is filled in from the germline J gene. V and J are TRBV5-1 and TRBJ2-2; 8 bases agree with TRBD2. CDR1 is SGHRS, CDR2 YFSETQ, per germline. The V gene end was trimmed by 5 bases and the J gene end by 6 bases; junction bases not matched to a gene: 3. The length of the CDR3 is 13 residues. This CDR3 reads CASSGGGPGELFF. The sequenced CDR3 bases are TGCGCCAGCAGTGGCGGGGGGCCCGGGGAG.

This clone showed up just a few times. With the read ending 3 residues before the CDR3 end, the germline J gene is used to fill in that end. The chain combines TRBV7-9 with TRBJ1-2; D uncertain. Per germline, CDR1 SEHNR and CDR2 FQNEAQ (reference sequence). The CDR3 extends over 13 amino acids. The DNA read from the CDR3 is TGTGCCAGCAGTCCAACTCTCGGTGACAGC. Residues: CASSPTLGDS. The full CDR3 reads CASSPTLGDSYTF.

This clone was seen many times. The read stops 3 residues short of the end of the CDR3; the missing end is completed from the germline J gene. The V call is TRBV19, the J call TRBJ1-1, with a possible D match to TRBD1 (5 bases). CDR1 is LNHDA, CDR2 SQIVND, per germline (reference sequence). CDR3 length: 15 amino acids. Trimming removed 4 bases at V and 0 bases at J, with 12 bases between. Partial CDR3 DNA: TGTGCCAGTAGTAATCAGGGTTCGCTGAACACTGAA. This translates into CASSNQGSLNTE. The whole CDR3 sequence is CASSNQGSLNTEAFF.

Judged by abundance, this clone is medium-sized. One junction end does not reproduce the germline sequence, and a read error may be involved. The CDR3 goes on 3 residues after the read ends, and that part is filled in from the germline J gene. J is TRBJ2-1 and V is TRBV4-2; 9 bases match TRBD2. The germline V gene has CDR1 LGHNA and CDR2 YNFKEQ. This CDR3 contains 17 residues. The covered CDR3 bases are TGCGCCAGCAGCCAAGATCCCGTGACTAGCGGCTACAATGAG. This encodes CASSQDPVTSGYNE. Given in full, the CDR3 is CASSQDPVTSGYNEQFF.

Many counts were recorded for this clone. The DNA ends 3 residues before the CDR3 does, and the rest of the CDR3 is filled in from the germline J gene. V gene TRBV6-2 or TRBV6-3 combines with J gene TRBJ2-1, with a possible D match to TRBD2 (6 bases). This CDR3 comprises 16 residues. Trimming left V 6 bases short and J 8 bases short, with 23 bases between. Germline lookup yields CDR1 MNHEY and CDR2 SVGEGT. The sequenced CDR3 bases are TGTGCCAGCAGCCATCCCAGTCCGGCGGGGTTCGATGAG. This sequence encodes CASSHPSPAGFDE. The full CDR3 is CASSHPSPAGFDEQFF.

The CDR3 protein is CASSNRVGIGGYTF. The DNA read from the CDR3 is TGTGCCAGCAGCAACAGGGTAGGGATAGGCGGC. The chain is built from TRBV7-2 and TRBJ1-2; TRBD1 might be the D (6 bases). The DNA ends 3 residues before the CDR3 does, and the rest of the CDR3 is filled in from the germline J gene. The CDR3 covers 14 residues. CDR1 and CDR2 from the germline V gene are SGHTA and FQGNSA.

With regard to this clone: The read is 3 residues too short to cover the CDR3 end, so that end is filled in from the germline J gene. V usage is TRBV13 and J usage is TRBJ2-7, with D unresolved. Germline assignment: CDR1 PRHDT and CDR2 FYEKMQ (reference sequence). The CDR3 contains 12 residues. V was pared by 4 bases and J by 1 base, with 5 bases between. The CDR3 region is CASSSHSYEQYF. The CDR3 DNA, read in part, is TGTGCCAGCAGCTCCCATTCCTACGAG.

With regard to this clone: From the germline J gene comes the end of the CDR3, since the read stops 3 residues before it. The chain has TRBV18 and TRBJ2-1; D is ambiguous. Germline V gives CDR1 KGHSH, CDR2 LQKENI. Between the trimmed V and J ends, which lost 2 bases and 9 bases, there was a span of 11 bases. The CDR3 totals 13 residues. The CDR3 DNA, read in part, is TGTGCCAGCTCACCAACCAGCCGGGTTGAG. Amino acids: CASSPTSRVE. From start to end, the CDR3 is CASSPTSRVEQFF.

This clone was seen a few times. The read gets to within 3 residues of the CDR3 end, and the germline J gene fills in the rest. The rearrangement uses TRBV7-8 and TRBJ2-7, with TRBD1 matching 8 bases. This CDR3 contains 14 residues. CDR1 and CDR2 from the germline V gene are SGHVS and FQNEAQ. V gave up 2 bases and J gave up 1 base; unmatched junction bases: 1. The sequenced CDR3 bases are TGTGCCAGCAGCTTAAGGACAGGGTCCTACGAG. Translated: CASSLRTGSYE. The entire CDR3 sequence reads CASSLRTGSYEQYF.

This clone is categorized as medium-sized. The CDR3 extends 3 residues past the end of the read, so its final part is completed from the germline J gene. The chain is built from TRBV18 and TRBJ2-1; 8 bases are shared with TRBD2. The V gene's germline CDR1 is KGHSH and CDR2 LQKENI. Trimming took 2 bases from V and 3 from J; bases not matched to a gene: 12. This CDR3 spans 18 amino acids. The CDR3 reads CASSPGGRTGGGYNEQFF. CDR3 DNA, as far as it was read: TGTGCCAGCTCACCAGGAGGGCGTACGGGAGGGGGCTACAATGAG. Filled out from reference TRBV18 and TRBJ2-1, the complete variable domain reads NAGVMQNPRHLVRRRGQEARLRCSPMKGHSHVYWYRQLPEEGLKFMVYLQKENIIDESGMPKERFSAEFPKEGPSILRIQQVVRGDSAAYFCASSPGGRTGGGYNEQFFGPGTRLTVL.

This clone was observed many times. The observed sequence ends 3 residues before the CDR3 terminus, with the missing tail filled in from the germline J gene. The chain combines TRBV27 with TRBJ2-1; D is unclear. Trimming took 2 bases from V and 8 from J, leaving 10 bases between them. CDR3 length: 13 residues. Germline loops: CDR1 MNHEY, CDR2 SMNVEV (reference sequence). The covered CDR3 bases are TGTGCCAGCAGTTTAAAGGTAAACCATGAG. Encoded protein: CASSLKVNHE. In full, the CDR3 reads CASSLKVNHEQFF.

A word on this clone: The read comes to an end 3 residues before the CDR3 does, leaving the germline J gene to fill in the end. This chain links TRBV6-1 with TRBJ1-1, with D tentatively TRBD1 (5 bases). Looked up from germline, CDR1 is MNHNS and CDR2 is SASEGT. CDR3 length: 13 residues. The part of the CDR3 DNA that was read is TGTGCCAGCAGTGAAGCTTTCGGGGGAGCC. Amino acid sequence: CASSEAFGGA. The entire CDR3 protein reads CASSEAFGGAAFF.

This clone occurred many times. The missing CDR3 end, 3 residues past where the read stops, is filled in from the germline J gene. The rearrangement links TRBV5-1 to TRBJ2-3; perhaps TRBD2 as D (5 bases). The CDR3 contains 15 residues. V lost 2 bases, J lost 0 bases, and 10 bases lay in between. The germline V gene has CDR1 SGHRS and CDR2 YFSETQ. The sequenced part of the CDR3 DNA is TGCGCCAGCAGCTTAGGGCGGGCAAGCACAGATACG. Amino acid sequence: CASSLGRASTDT. The complete CDR3 sequence is CASSLGRASTDTQYF.

The covered CDR3 bases are TGTGCCAGCAGCCTAGACAGCGGAAAAAACATT. It encodes CASSLDSGKNI. The complete CDR3 sequence is CASSLDSGKNIQYF. The V call is TRBV7-2, the J call TRBJ2-4; TRBD1 or TRBD2 may be the D gene (5 bases each). The read terminates 3 residues ahead of where the CDR3 ends, so the germline J gene completes it. The CDR3 has 14 amino acids. Between the trimmed V and J ends, which lost 5 bases and 4 bases, there was a span of 12 bases. Germline CDR1 SGHTA, CDR2 FQGNSA.

This clone occurred a few times. The CDR3 region is CASSGGAGLSYEQYF. CDR3 DNA, as far as it was read: TGTGCCAGCAGCGGGGGGGCGGGACTCTCTTACGAG. The chain employs TRBV11-2 and TRBJ2-7; maybe TRBD2 (7 bases). The CDR3 end falls 3 residues outside the read, so it is completed with the germline J gene. Germline assignment: CDR1 SGHAT and CDR2 FQNNGV. CDR3 size: 15 residues. With 5 bases removed from V and 4 bases from J, the gap between germline ends came to 18 bases.